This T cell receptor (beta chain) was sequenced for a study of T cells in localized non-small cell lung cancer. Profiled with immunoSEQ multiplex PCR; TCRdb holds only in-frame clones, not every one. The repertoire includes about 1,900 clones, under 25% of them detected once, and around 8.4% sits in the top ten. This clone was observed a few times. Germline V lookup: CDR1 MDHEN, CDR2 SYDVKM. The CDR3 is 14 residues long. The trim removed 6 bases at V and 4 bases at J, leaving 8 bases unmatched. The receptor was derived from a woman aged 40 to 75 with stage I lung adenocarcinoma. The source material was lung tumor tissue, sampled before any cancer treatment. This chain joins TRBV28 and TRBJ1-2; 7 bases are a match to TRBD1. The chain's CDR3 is CASRAYRGGYGYTF. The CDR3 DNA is TGTGCCAGCAGGGCGTACAGGGGCGGCTATGGCTACACCTTC.